A single T cell receptor beta chain is shown here with its context. Its target is not known. Aged about 6 to 90, donors were systemically healthy Caucasians from Russia. The authors ran a second PCR of 7 to 11 cycles using a sample-barcoded 5' primer and a J-beta primer mix. The template-switch adaptor, which had 12 random nucleotides, put a tag on each cDNA molecule. TCRdb re-derived calls from the 5' RACE reads in MiXCR, one entry per CDR3 protein. The top ten hold about 13% of the sample, which has over 500,000 distinct CDR3 sequences, 52% seen once. This entry comes from a study of blood T cells in healthy people across ages. The germline CDR1 and CDR2 sequences are WSHSY and SAAADI. The V gene lost 1 base and the J gene lost 5 bases, with 13 bases spanning the gap. The CDR3 covers 15 residues. Study-level results: There were more naive CD4+ cells and higher diversity in long-lived donors than in aged donors. While age rose, TCR beta diversity per million T cells dropped in a roughly linear way.

This chain joins TRBV10-2 and TRBJ2-3, with TRBD2 as a possible D gene (7 bases). Material for sequencing was blood. The clonotype was recovered from a woman of 80 years or more in good health. Written as DNA, the CDR3 is TGCGCCAGCAGTGAGTTCGCGGGGGCCGGAGATACGCAGTATTTT. Its translation is CASSEFAGAGDTQYF.